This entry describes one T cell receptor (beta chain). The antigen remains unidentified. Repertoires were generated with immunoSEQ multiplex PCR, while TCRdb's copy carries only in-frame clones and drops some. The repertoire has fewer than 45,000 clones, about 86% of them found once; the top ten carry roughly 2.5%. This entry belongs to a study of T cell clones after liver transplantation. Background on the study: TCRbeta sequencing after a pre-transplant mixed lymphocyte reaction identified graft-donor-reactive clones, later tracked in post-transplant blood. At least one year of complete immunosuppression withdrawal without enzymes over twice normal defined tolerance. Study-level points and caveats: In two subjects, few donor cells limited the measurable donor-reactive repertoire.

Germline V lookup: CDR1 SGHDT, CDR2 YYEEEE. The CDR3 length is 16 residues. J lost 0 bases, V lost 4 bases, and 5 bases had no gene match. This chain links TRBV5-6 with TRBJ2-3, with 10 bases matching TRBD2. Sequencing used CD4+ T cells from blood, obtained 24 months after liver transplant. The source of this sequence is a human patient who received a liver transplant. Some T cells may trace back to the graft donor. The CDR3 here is CASSARLAGSTDTQYF. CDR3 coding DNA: TGTGCCAGCAGCGCCCGACTAGCGGGTAGCACAGATACGCAGTATTTT.